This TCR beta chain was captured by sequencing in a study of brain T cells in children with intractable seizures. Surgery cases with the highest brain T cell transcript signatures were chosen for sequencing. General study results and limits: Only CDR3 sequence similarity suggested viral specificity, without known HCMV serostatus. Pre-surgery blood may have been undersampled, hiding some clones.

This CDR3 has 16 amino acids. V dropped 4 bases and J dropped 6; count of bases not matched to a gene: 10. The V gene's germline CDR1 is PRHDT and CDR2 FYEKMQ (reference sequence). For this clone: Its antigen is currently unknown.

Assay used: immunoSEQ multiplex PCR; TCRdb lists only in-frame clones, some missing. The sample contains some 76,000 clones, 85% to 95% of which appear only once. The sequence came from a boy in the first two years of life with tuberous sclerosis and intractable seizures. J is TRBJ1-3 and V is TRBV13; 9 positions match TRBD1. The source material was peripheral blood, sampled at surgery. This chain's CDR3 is CASSCRTGVRENTIYF. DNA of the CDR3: TGTGCCAGCAGCTGTAGGACAGGGGTTCGGGAAAACACCATATATTTT.